Below are 17 T cell receptor beta chains sequenced from a single sample in a study of human T cells and chemical hapten exposure. TCRdb reprocessed the RACE reads via MiXCR and lists one record per CDR3 protein. This sample has fewer than 300,000 distinct CDR3 sequences; roughly 8.9% occur once, and the top ten carry 2% to 2.5%. The time point was: pre-sensitization, week 0. Treatment of the sample: therapeutic diphenylcyclopropenone sensitization with weekly scalp DPC. The material sequenced was whole blood, taken in connection with sensitization to the hapten diphenylcyclopropenone (DPC). These receptors all come from a woman aged 40 to 55 with alopecia areata. Some clones in this sample may be carry-over from other donors' samples.

V usage is TRBV7-2 and J usage is TRBJ2-1; 8 bases line up with TRBD2. CDR1 and CDR2 (germline): SGHTA, FQGNSA. The V segment lost 1 base and the J segment 7 bases; nucleotides outside the gene matches: 6. The CDR3 extends over 15 amino acids. Here the CDR3 reads CASSLVPGGRNEQFF. For the CDR3, the DNA is TGTGCCAGCAGCTTAGTCCCGGGAGGGAGGAATGAGCAGTTCTTC.

This clonotype has only a few counts. The chain has TRBV6-2 or TRBV6-3 and TRBJ2-4; 9 nucleotides match TRBD2. CDR3 length: 17 residues. Unmatched junction bases numbered 5, after V lost 0 bases and J lost 2 bases. The germline gives CDR1 MNHEY, CDR2 SVGEGT. CDR3 in amino acids: CASSYSIAGVSKNIQYF. CDR3 sequence (DNA): TGTGCCAGCAGTTACTCGATAGCGGGAGTATCCAAAAACATTCAGTACTTC.

This clonotype was found a few times. The chain has TRBV10-3 and TRBJ2-6; D gene ambiguous. Germline CDR1 and CDR2: ENHRY and SYGVKD. V lost 2 bases and J 4 bases, leaving 9 bases between the germline ends. The CDR3 runs to 15 residues. The CDR3 DNA is TGTGCCATCAGTGAGCGCGGTTCAGGGGCCAACGTCCTGACTTTC. This translates into CAISERGSGANVLTF.

This clonotype was counted between two and nine times. The J gene is TRBJ2-3, the V gene TRBV12-3 or TRBV12-4; the match to TRBD1 covers 8 bases. Losses at the gene ends were 5 bases for V and 1 base for J; bases not matched to a gene: 8. This CDR3 comprises 16 residues. The CDR3 DNA reads TGTGCCAGCAGTGCCGGACAGGGCGGGGGCACAGATACGCAGTATTTT. This encodes CASSAGQGGGTDTQYF.

This clonotype showed up just a few times. The V call is TRBV9, the J call TRBJ2-2; D not certain. The V gene's germline CDR1 is SGDLS and CDR2 YYNGEE. Trimming took 7 bases from V and 0 from J, leaving 13 bases between them. The CDR3 consists of 15 residues. This CDR3 reads CASSRSISNTGELFF. Here the CDR3 DNA reads TGTGCCAGCTCGCGTTCCATTTCGAACACCGGGGAGCTGTTTTTT.

This clonotype was observed a handful of times. The rearrangement uses TRBV28 and TRBJ2-1; 9 nucleotides agree with TRBD2. The CDR3 contains 14 residues. CDR1 and CDR2 (germline): MDHEN, SYDVKM. V dropped 4 bases and J dropped 14; count of bases not matched to a gene: 12. CDR3 in amino acids: CASSWGNSGSTKFF. DNA for the CDR3: TGTGCCAGCAGTTGGGGGAATAGCGGGAGTACGAAGTTCTTC.

This clonotype was seen at least ten times. The genes are TRBV5-1 and TRBJ2-4, with TRBD1 matching 12 bases. Germline trimming cut 1 base from V and 8 bases from J; bases unmatched to any gene: 7. The CDR3 consists of 16 residues. CDR1 and CDR2 (germline): SGHRS, YFSETQ. CDR3 residues: CASSLRGQGAMDIQYF. CDR3 nucleotides: TGCGCCAGCAGCTTGAGGGGACAGGGGGCTATGGACATTCAGTACTTC. Drawing the rest from reference TRBV5-1 and TRBJ2-4, the complete variable domain is KAGVTQTPRYLIKTRGQQVTLSCSPISGHRSVSWYQQTPGQGLQFLFEYFSETQRNKGNFPGRFSGRQFSNSRSEMNVSTLELGDSALYLCASSLRGQGAMDIQYFGAGTRLSVL.

This clonotype occurred a few times. The V and J genes are TRBV3-1 and TRBJ1-1; a weak D match, TRBD1 (5 bases). Trimming took off 8 bases at V and 0 bases at J, with 10 bases between the two ends. The CDR3 is 13 residues long. Germline V CDR1 and CDR2: LGHDT, YNNKEL (reference sequence). The CDR3 protein is CASGRQLNTEAFF. DNA for the CDR3: TGTGCCAGCGGGCGACAGTTGAACACTGAAGCTTTCTTT.

This clonotype occurred a few times. The V gene is TRBV7-2, the J gene TRBJ2-5, with 9 nucleotides matching TRBD1. CDR1 is SGHTA and CDR2 is FQGNSA in the germline V gene. With 0 bases clipped from V and 1 base from J, the junction kept 3 bases outside the gene matches. This CDR3 is built from 16 residues. The CDR3 bases are TGTGCCAGCAGCTTAGCGGGACAGGGATTCCAAGAGACCCAGTACTTC. Residues: CASSLAGQGFQETQYF.

This clonotype was picked up a small number of times. This chain joins TRBV11-3 and TRBJ2-1; 10 bases are a match to TRBD2. Trimming cost V 4 bases and J 10 bases; bases outside gene matches: 13. Germline V gene sequence: CDR1 SGHNT, CDR2 YENEEA. The CDR3 contains 16 residues. CDR3 sequence: CASSSRTSGSFGEQFF. The CDR3 DNA reads as TGTGCCAGCAGCTCCCGGACTAGCGGATCTTTTGGAGAGCAGTTCTTC.

This clonotype was observed a handful of times. The CDR3 here is CSADSGRNTGELFF. The CDR3, as DNA: TGCAGTGCCGATAGCGGGAGGAACACCGGGGAGCTGTTTTTT. The chain joins TRBV20-1 to TRBJ2-2; TRBD2 agrees at 9 bases. V lost 6 bases to trimming and J lost 1 base; unmatched junction nucleotides: 3. Germline lookup yields CDR1 DFQATT and CDR2 SNEGSKA (reference sequence). The CDR3 contains 14 residues.

This clonotype was counted a few times. CDR3: CASSQQGSSGNTIYF. In nucleotides, the CDR3 is TGTGCCAGCAGTCAACAGGGTTCCTCTGGAAACACCATATATTTT. This chain connects TRBV27 to TRBJ1-3; the D gene is possibly TRBD1 (6 bases). The CDR3 is 15 residues long. V lost 5 bases and J 0 bases, leaving 11 bases between the germline ends. The germline gives CDR1 MNHEY, CDR2 SMNVEV (reference sequence).

In its sample, this clonotype was seen a few times. The chain is built from TRBV20-1 and TRBJ1-2; D is uncertain. Trimming pared 0 bases from V and 0 bases from J, leaving 11 bases between. Germline values: CDR1 DFQATT, CDR2 SNEGSKA (reference sequence). The CDR3 consists of 15 residues. CDR3 in amino acids: CSARDPTEANYGYTF. The CDR3 DNA reads TGCAGTGCTAGAGATCCTACGGAAGCTAACTATGGCTACACCTTC.

The sample holds a few counts of this clonotype. V and J are TRBV20-1 and TRBJ2-1; D is perhaps TRBD2 (5 bases). Germline V CDR1 and CDR2: DFQATT, SNEGSKA (reference sequence). There are 16 residues in the CDR3. Trimming stripped 0 bases from V and 4 bases from J, with 16 bases between. The CDR3 nucleotides are TGCAGTGCTAGAGATGAGGGCTACTCTGATTACAATGAGCAGTTCTTC. Encoded protein: CSARDEGYSDYNEQFF.

There are many counts of this clonotype. The chain recombines TRBV10-3 with TRBJ2-3; 11 bases are a match to TRBD2. CDR1 is ENHRY and CDR2 is SYGVKD in the germline V gene. Trimming at V came to 2 bases and at J to 6 bases, leaving 10 bases not matched to a gene. The CDR3 length is 17 residues. The CDR3 loop reads CAISEPTSGVSVDTQYF. CDR3 nucleotide sequence: TGTGCCATCAGTGAGCCGACTAGCGGGGTCTCTGTTGATACGCAGTATTTT.

This clonotype was seen more than once but under ten times. Germline and junction disagree at one end, which may indicate a read error. The CDR3 sequence is CASSTGPLPSVF. CDR3 sequence (DNA): TGTGCCAGCAGCACGGGACCGCTCCCCTCGGTCTTT. V gene TRBV7-2 combines with J gene TRBJ1-6; possibly TRBD1 for D (5 bases). This CDR3 is built from 12 residues. CDR1 and CDR2 (germline): SGHTA, FQGNSA.

The rearrangement uses TRBV19 and TRBJ2-7; D is perhaps TRBD1 (6 bases). The CDR3 consists of 13 residues. V lost 6 bases and J 3 bases, leaving 12 bases between the germline ends. In germline, CDR1 is LNHDA, CDR2 SQIVND (reference sequence). The CDR3, as DNA: TGTGCCAGTAGCCCCCGACAGGACTACGAGCAGTACTTC. This sequence encodes CASSPRQDYEQYF.